The T cell receptor beta chain under discussion was sequenced for a study of blood T cell repertoires in COVID-19. In the study overall: COVID-19 samples from acute and convalescent phases originated in the United States, Italy and Spain.

Original analysis: Amplification of reference gene primers was used by the study to estimate nucleated cell counts. The method was immunoSEQ multiplex PCR; TCRdb's version includes in-frame clones alone and lacks a portion of them. V and J calls and clone size come straight from that table; D and trimming were deduced from the DNA. The sample has approximately 350,000 clones, 70% to 90% seen once; the top ten hold over 1%. The CDR3 runs 13 residues. With 3 bases removed from V and 4 bases from J, the gap between germline ends came to 10 bases. Per the germline V gene, CDR1 is SNHLY and CDR2 is FYNNEI.

This TCR was recovered from a man in his forties with acute or convalescent COVID-19. Source material: peripheral blood. V usage is TRBV2 and J usage is TRBJ2-7; unclear D gene. The CDR3 protein is CASSDDTLYEQYF. The DNA of the CDR3 is TGTGCCAGCAGTGATGACACCCTATACGAGCAGTACTTC.